This note documents a single TCR beta chain sequence. The antigen is unknown. The data belong to a study of CD8+ T cells in alopecia areata. Regarding the study as a whole: Against the mouse data, patients shared TCRs less clearly, possibly for HLA reasons. Higher clonality and more expanded CD8+ clones appeared in lesional than normal scalp.

Per the germline V gene, CDR1 is MGHDK and CDR2 is SYGVNS. This CDR3 has 13 amino acids. The ends were cut back, 4 bases at V and 1 base at J, with 5 bases in the middle. Cell sorting on a FACSAria was used to separate CD4+ and CD8+ T cells from the PBMCs. In each case, RNA was isolated and then reverse transcribed into cDNA as the sequencing template. The repertoire was sequenced with immunoSEQ multiplex PCR; TCRdb's copy has only in-frame clones and lacks some. The table lists approximately 150,000 clones, roughly 58% of them singletons. The TCR sequence derives from a human donor in good health. The chain recombines TRBV25-1 with TRBJ1-5, with TRBD1 as a possible D gene (5 bases). The specimen was CD8+ T cells sorted from blood. The CDR3 protein is CASSAGSNQPQHF. As DNA, the CDR3 is TGTGCCAGCAGTGCAGGGAGCAATCAGCCCCAGCATTTT.